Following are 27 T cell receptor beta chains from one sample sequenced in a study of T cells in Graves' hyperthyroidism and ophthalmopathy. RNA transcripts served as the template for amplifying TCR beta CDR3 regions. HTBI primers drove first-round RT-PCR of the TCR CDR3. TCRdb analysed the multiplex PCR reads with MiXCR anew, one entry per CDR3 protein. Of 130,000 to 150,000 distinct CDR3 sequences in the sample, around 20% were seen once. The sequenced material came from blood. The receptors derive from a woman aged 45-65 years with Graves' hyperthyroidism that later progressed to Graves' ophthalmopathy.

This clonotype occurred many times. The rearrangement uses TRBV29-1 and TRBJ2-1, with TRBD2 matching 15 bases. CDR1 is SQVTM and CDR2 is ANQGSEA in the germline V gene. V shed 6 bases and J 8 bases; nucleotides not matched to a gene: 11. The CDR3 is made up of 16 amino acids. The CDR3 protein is CSVSYPGTSGRYEQFF. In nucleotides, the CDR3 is TGCAGCGTCTCCTACCCCGGGACTAGCGGGAGGTATGAGCAGTTCTTC.

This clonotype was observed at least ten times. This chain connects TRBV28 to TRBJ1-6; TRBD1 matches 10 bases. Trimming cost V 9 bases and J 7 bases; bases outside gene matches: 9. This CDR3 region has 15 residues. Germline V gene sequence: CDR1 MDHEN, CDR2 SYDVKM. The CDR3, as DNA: TGTGCCAGTTTGGTTGACAGGGGGCAAAATTCACCCCTCCACTTT. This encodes CASLVDRGQNSPLHF.

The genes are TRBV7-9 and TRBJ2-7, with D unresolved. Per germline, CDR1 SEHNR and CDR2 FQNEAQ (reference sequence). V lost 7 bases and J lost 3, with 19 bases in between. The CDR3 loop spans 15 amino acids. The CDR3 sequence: CASIPEIGPFYEQYF. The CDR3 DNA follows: TGTGCCAGCATCCCTGAAATTGGGCCATTCTACGAGCAGTACTTC. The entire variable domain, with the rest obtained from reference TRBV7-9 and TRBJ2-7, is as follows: DTGVSQNPRHKITKRGQNVTFRCDPISEHNRLYWYRQTLGQGPEFLTYFQNEAQLEKSRLLSDRFSAERPKGSFSTLEIQRTEQGDSAMYLCASIPEIGPFYEQYFGPGTRLTVT.

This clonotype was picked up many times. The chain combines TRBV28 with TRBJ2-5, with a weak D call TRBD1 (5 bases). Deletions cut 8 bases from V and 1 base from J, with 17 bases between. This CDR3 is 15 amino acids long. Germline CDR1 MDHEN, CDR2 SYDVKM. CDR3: CASQLSTASQETQYF. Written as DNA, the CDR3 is TGTGCCAGCCAACTTTCGACAGCCTCCCAAGAGACCCAGTACTTC.

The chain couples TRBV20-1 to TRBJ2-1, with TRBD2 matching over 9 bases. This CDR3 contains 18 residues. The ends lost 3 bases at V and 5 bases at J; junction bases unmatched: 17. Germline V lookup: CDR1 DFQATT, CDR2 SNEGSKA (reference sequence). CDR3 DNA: TGCAGTGCTAGTGTAGGAGCCGCGGGAGGGCCTCGGGACAATGAGCAGTTCTTC. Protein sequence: CSASVGAAGGPRDNEQFF.

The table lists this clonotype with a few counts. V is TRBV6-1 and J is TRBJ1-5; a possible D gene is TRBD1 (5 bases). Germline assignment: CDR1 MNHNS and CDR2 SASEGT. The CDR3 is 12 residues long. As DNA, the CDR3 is TGTGCTGGGGGAGGGCTCAATCAGCCCCAGCATTTT. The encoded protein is CAGGGLNQPQHF.

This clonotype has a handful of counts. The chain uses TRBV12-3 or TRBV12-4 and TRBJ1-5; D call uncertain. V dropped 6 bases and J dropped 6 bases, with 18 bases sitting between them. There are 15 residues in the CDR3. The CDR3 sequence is CASSLFEGPGQPQHF. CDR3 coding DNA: TGTGCCAGCAGCCTCTTTGAGGGTCCGGGTCAGCCCCAGCATTTT.

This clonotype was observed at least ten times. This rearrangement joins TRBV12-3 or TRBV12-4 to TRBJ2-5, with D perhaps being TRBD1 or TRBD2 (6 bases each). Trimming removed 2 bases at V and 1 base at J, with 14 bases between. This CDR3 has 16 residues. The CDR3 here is CASSLSQGGPQETQYF. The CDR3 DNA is TGTGCCAGCAGTTTAAGTCAAGGGGGGCCCCAAGAGACCCAGTACTTC.

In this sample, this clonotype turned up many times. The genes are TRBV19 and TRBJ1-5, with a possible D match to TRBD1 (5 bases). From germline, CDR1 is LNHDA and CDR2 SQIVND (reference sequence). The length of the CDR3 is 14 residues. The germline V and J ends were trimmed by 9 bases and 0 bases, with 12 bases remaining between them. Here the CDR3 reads CASRDPYSNQPQHF. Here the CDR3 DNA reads TGTGCCAGCCGGGACCCCTATAGCAATCAGCCCCAGCATTTT. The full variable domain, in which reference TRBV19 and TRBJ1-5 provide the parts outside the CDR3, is DGGITQSPKYLFRKEGQNVTLSCEQNLNHDAMYWYRQDPGQGLRLIYYSQIVNDFQKGDIAEGYSVSREKKESFPLTVTSAQKNPTAFYLCASRDPYSNQPQHFGDGTRLSIL.

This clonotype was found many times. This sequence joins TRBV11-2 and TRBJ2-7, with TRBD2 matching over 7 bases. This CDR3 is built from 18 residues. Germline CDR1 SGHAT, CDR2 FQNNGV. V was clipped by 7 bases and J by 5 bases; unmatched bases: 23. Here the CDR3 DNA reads TGTGCCAGCAACGACTGGGGGGGTTTCTCCATCAACGGGGACGAGCAGTACTTC. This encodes CASNDWGGFSINGDEQYF.

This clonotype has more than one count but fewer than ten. CDR3: CASSTSPGFSTGELFF. The DNA of the CDR3 is TGTGCCAGTAGTACTAGCCCCGGGTTTAGCACCGGGGAGCTGTTTTTT. V gene TRBV19 combines with J gene TRBJ2-2; D might be TRBD2 (5 bases). V was cut by 4 bases and J by 4 bases, with 16 bases left in between. The CDR3 covers 16 residues. CDR1 is LNHDA and CDR2 is SQIVND in the germline V gene (reference sequence).

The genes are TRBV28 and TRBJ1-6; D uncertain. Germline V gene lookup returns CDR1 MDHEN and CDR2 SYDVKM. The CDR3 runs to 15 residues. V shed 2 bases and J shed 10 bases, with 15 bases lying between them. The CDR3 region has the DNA TGTGCCAGCAGTTTACCCGGTCCGGGCCGGTCACCCCTCCACTTT. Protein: CASSLPGPGRSPLHF.

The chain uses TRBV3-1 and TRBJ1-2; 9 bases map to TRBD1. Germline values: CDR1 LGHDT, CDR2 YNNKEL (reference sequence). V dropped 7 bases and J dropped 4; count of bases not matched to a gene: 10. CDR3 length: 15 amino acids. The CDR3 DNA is TGTGCCAGCAAAAAAACCTCGACAGGGGGCTATGGCTACACCTTC. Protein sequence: CASKKTSTGGYGYTF. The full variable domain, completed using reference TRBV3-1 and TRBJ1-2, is DTAVSQTPKYLVTQMGNDKSIKCEQNLGHDTMYWYKQDSKKFLKIMFSYNNKELIINETVPNRFSPKSPDKAHLNLHINSLELGDSAVYFCASKKTSTGGYGYTFGSGTRLTVV.

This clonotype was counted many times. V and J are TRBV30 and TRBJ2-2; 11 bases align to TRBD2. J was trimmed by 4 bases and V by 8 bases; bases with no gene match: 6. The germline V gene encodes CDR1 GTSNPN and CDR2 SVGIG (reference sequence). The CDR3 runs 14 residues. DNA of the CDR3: TGTGCCGCGAGAACTAGCGGGAGCACCGGGGAGCTGTTTTTT. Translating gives CAARTSGSTGELFF.

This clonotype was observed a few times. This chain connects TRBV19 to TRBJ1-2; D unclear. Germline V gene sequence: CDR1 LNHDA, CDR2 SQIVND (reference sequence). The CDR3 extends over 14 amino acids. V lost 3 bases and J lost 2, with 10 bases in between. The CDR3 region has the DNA TGTGCCAGTAGTATGAGCGGAGCCAACTATGGCTACACCTTC. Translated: CASSMSGANYGYTF.

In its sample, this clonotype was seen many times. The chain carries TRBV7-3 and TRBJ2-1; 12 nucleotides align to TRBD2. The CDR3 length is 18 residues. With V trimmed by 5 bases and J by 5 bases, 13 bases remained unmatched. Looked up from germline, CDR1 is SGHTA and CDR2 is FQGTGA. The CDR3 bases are TGTGCCAGCAGCCCTAAACCCCGGGCTAGCGGGAGGGACAATGAGCAGTTCTTC. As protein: CASSPKPRASGRDNEQFF.

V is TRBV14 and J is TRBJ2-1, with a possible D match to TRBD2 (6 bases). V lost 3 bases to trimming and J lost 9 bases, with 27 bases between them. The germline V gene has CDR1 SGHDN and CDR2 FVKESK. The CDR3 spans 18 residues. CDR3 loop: CASSQGRRVARTGSEQFF. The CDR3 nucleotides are TGTGCCAGCAGCCAGGGGCGGAGGGTGGCTCGTACCGGGTCTGAGCAGTTCTTC. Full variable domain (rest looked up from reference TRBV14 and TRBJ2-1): EAGVTQFPSHSVIEKGQTVTLRCDPISGHDNLYWYRRVMGKEIKFLLHFVKESKQDESGMPNNRFLAERTGGTYSTLKVQPAELEDSGVYFCASSQGRRVARTGSEQFFGPGTRLTVL.

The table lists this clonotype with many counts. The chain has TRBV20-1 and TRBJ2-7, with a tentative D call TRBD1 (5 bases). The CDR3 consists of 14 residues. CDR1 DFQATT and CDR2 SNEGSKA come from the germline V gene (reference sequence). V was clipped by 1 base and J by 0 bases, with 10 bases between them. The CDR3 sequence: CSARVQALSYEQYF. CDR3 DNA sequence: TGCAGTGCTAGAGTACAGGCACTCTCCTACGAGCAGTACTTC.

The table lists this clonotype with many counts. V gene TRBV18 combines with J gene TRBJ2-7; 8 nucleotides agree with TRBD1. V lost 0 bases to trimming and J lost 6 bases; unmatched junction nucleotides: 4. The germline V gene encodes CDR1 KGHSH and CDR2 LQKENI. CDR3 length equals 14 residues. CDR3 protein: CASSPPGTGGEQYF. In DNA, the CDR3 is TGTGCCAGCTCACCACCCGGAACAGGGGGCGAGCAGTACTTC.

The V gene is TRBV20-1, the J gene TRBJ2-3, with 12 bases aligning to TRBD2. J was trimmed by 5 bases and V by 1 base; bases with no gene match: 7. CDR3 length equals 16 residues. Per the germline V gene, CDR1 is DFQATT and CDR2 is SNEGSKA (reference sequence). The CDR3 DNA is TGCAGTGCTAGAGTCCCCGGACTAGCGGGATTAGATACGCAGTATTTT. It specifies CSARVPGLAGLDTQYF.

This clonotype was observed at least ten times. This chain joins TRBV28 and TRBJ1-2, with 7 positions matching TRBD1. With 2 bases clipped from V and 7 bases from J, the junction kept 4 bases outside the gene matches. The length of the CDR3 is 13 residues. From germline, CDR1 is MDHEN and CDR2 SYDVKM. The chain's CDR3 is CASSLGDSSGYTF. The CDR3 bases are TGTGCCAGCAGTTTAGGGGACAGTAGTGGCTACACCTTC.

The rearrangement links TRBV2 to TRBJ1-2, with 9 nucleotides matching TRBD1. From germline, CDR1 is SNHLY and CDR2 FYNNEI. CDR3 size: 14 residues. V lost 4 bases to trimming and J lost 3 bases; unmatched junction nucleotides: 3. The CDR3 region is CASSGRTGDYGYTF. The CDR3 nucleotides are TGTGCCAGCAGTGGTAGGACAGGGGACTATGGCTACACCTTC.

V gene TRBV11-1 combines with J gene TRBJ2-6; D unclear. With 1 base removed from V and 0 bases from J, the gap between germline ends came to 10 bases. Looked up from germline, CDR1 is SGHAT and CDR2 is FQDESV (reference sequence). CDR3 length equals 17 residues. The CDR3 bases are TGTGCCAGCAGCTTAGTTGGCTCCTACTCTGGGGCCAACGTCCTGACTTTC. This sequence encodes CASSLVGSYSGANVLTF.

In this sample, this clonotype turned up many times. The DNA for the CDR3 is TGTGCCAGCATTACCCAAACCTCCTACAATGAGCAGTTCTTC. Translation gives CASITQTSYNEQFF. The chain couples TRBV7-3 to TRBJ2-1, with D unclear. This CDR3 spans 14 amino acids. From germline, CDR1 is SGHTA and CDR2 FQGTGA. Trimming shortened V by 7 bases and J by 0 bases, and 10 bases separated the two germline ends.

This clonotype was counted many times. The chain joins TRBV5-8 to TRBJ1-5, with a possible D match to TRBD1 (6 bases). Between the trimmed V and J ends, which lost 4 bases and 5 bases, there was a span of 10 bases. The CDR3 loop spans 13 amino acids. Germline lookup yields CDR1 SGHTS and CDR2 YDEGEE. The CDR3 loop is CASSQGTDQPQHF. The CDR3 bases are TGTGCCAGCAGCCAGGGGACGGATCAGCCCCAGCATTTT.

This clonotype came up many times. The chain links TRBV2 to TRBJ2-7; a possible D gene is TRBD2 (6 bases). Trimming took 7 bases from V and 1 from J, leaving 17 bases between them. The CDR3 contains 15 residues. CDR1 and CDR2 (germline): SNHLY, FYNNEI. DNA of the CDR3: TGTGCCAGCAAAGGTGGAGGGCTTTCTTCCTACGAGCAGTACTTC. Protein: CASKGGGLSSYEQYF.

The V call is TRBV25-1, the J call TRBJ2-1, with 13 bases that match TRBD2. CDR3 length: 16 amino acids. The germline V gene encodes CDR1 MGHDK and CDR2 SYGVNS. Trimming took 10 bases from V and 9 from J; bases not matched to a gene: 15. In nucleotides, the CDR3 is TGTGCCACCATGGGAAGTGGACTAGCGGGAGATAGTGAGCAGTTCTTC. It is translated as CATMGSGLAGDSEQFF.